The present entry profiles one TCR beta chain with its context. Its cognate antigen is unknown. The sample belongs to a study of T cells in Graves' hyperthyroidism and ophthalmopathy. Broader study findings: Most thyroid clonotypes expanded above 0.001 appeared in blood too.

Clinicians diagnosed patients from clinical symptoms, serum thyroxine and TRAb, thyroid ultrasound and orbital computed tomography. RNA transcripts served as the template for amplifying TCR beta CDR3 regions. TCR CDR3 regions were first amplified by RT-PCR with HTBI primers. TCRdb itself ran the multiplex PCR reads through MiXCR, one entry per CDR3 protein. The data hold about 500,000 distinct CDR3 sequences, with 46% observed a single time. The CDR3 is made up of 16 amino acids. V lost 5 bases to trimming and J lost 3 bases, with 22 bases between them. Germline V gene data show CDR1 as DFQATT and CDR2 as SNEGSKA (reference sequence).

Source material: peripheral blood or thyroid tissue (not recorded which). The chain joins TRBV20-1 to TRBJ2-5; TRBD1 is a possible D gene (6 bases). The clonotype was recovered from an adult woman with Graves' disease, either hyperthyroidism or ophthalmopathy (not recorded which). CDR3 amino acids: CSAYTRDTSGEETQYF. CDR3 DNA: TGCAGTGCTTATACCCGGGACACTTCCGGGGAAGAGACCCAGTACTTC.